Listed below are T cell receptor beta chains from one sample, sequenced in a study of T cell responses to AZD1222 COVID-19 vaccine. Some clones are missing from TCRdb's copy, which holds only in-frame ones; the method was immunoSEQ multiplex PCR. Of more than 100,000 clones in the sample, 75% to 90% were seen once. The material was peripheral blood, obtained on day 0 of AZD1222 vaccination. The receptors here all came from an adult in good health. Each CDR3 is given with its conserved first and last residue. D genes are given only for firm matches. Size tells how often a clone was seen (once, few, many) or the class of an expanded clone, and some rows leave it out.

v_call,d_call,cdr3_length,clone_size,j_call,cdr3_nt,cdr3_aa
TRBV5-4,.,13,few,TRBJ2-3,TGTGCCAGCAGCTTGGGCACGGAGGATACGCAGTATTTT,CASSLGTEDTQYF
TRBV9,TRBD2,15,.,TRBJ2-1,TGTGCCAGCAGCGCCCTAGCGGGGTCCTACAATGAGCAGTTCTTC,CASSALAGSYNEQFF
TRBV28,.,14,.,TRBJ1-1,TGTGCCAGCAGTTTAAACAGATGGAACACTGAAGCTTTCTTT,CASSLNRWNTEAFF
TRBV7-3,.,14,.,TRBJ1-6,TGTGCCAGCAGCTTAGAGGGTCGGGATTCACCCCTCCACTTT,CASSLEGRDSPLHF
TRBV27,TRBD1,16,.,TRBJ1-4,TGTGCCAGCAGTTTCATACGGACAGGGGGCGGTGAAAAACTGTTTTTT,CASSFIRTGGGEKLFF
TRBV27,.,14,.,TRBJ1-4,TGTGCCAGCACCCCTATTGGCACTAATGAAAAACTGTTTTTT,CASTPIGTNEKLFF
TRBV5-1,TRBD1,12,.,TRBJ1-1,TGCGCCAGCAGCTTCGGGGACAGGGGCGCTTTCTTT,CASSFGDRGAFF
TRBV5-1,TRBD1,17,.,TRBJ2-7,TGCGCCAGCAGCTTGGTTCCTCCGACAGGGCCTGGGGGCGAGCAGTACTTC,CASSLVPPTGPGGEQYF
TRBV5-1,.,14,.,TRBJ2-2,TGCGCCAGCAGCGCCACCGCGAACACCGGGGAGCTGTTTTTT,CASSATANTGELFF
TRBV5-1,.,13,.,TRBJ2-5,TGCGCCAGCAGCTTGGCGGCCCGAGAGACCCAGTACTTC,CASSLAARETQYF
TRBV5-1,.,15,.,TRBJ1-2,TGCGCCAGCAGCTCCCCGGGTCAGAGGGGCTATGGCTACACCTTC,CASSSPGQRGYGYTF
TRBV19,TRBD1,15,.,TRBJ2-1,TGTGCCAGTAGCCCCGACAGGGCCTCCGAGTTGGGGCAGTTCTTC,CASSPDRASELGQFF
TRBV7-2,TRBD1,14,.,TRBJ1-1,TGTGCCAGCAGCGTGGGACAGGGGAACACTGAAGCTTTCTTT,CASSVGQGNTEAFF
TRBV5-1,TRBD1,15,.,TRBJ2-7,TGCGCCAGCAGCTCAATGGACAGGGGGCTAGGCGAGCAGTACTTC,CASSSMDRGLGEQYF
TRBV19,TRBD1,14,.,TRBJ1-4,TGTGCCAGTAGACTACAGGGGGCGGATGAAAAACTGTTTTTT,CASRLQGADEKLFF
TRBV11-2,.,15,.,TRBJ2-7,TGTGCCAGCATCCTAGACAGCCCCTATTCCTACGAGCAGTACTTC,CASILDSPYSYEQYF
TRBV29-1,.,11,once,TRBJ2-1,TGCAGCGCCCACAGGGACAATGAGCAGTTCTTC,CSAHRDNEQFF
TRBV5-1,TRBD2,15,once,TRBJ2-1,TGCGCCAGCAGCCATGGACTAGCCTCCTACAATGAGCAGTTCTTC,CASSHGLASYNEQFF
TRBV3-1/TRBV3-2,TRBD2,19,.,TRBJ2-2,TGTGCCAGCAGCCAGGCCTCCGTAGCGGGAGTCTGGGACACCGGGGAGCTGTTTTTT,CASSQASVAGVWDTGELFF
TRBV28,.,16,.,TRBJ1-5,TGTGCCAGCAGTCCGGCGCAGGGAGCTTATGGTCAGCCCCAGCATTTT,CASSPAQGAYGQPQHF
TRBV28,.,14,.,TRBJ2-7,TGTGCCAGCAGTATACTCGCAGGGCCGGGGGAGCAGTACTTC,CASSILAGPGEQYF
TRBV28,.,15,.,TRBJ1-2,TGTGCCAGCAGTTTGTTGACGGGGGGAGCCTATGGCTACACCTTC,CASSLLTGGAYGYTF
TRBV11-1,TRBD2,13,.,TRBJ2-3,TGTGCCAGCCAACTAGCGGGAGCAGATACGCAGTATTTT,CASQLAGADTQYF
TRBV2,.,12,.,TRBJ1-2,TGTGCCAGCAACGGGCTGGTATATGGCTACACCTTC,CASNGLVYGYTF
TRBV3-1/TRBV3-2,TRBD1,15,few,TRBJ1-2,TGTGCCAGCACCCAAACCGGGACAGGGAAAGATGGCTACACCTTC,CASTQTGTGKDGYTF
TRBV19,.,15,.,TRBJ1-1,TGTGCCAGTAGTATAAGGGGGACACCGAACACTGAAGCTTTCTTT,CASSIRGTPNTEAFF